This paragraph reports one TCR beta chain. What it binds is unknown. Germline lookup yields CDR1 WSHSY and CDR2 SAAADI. CDR3 length: 13 amino acids. The V end was cut by 2 bases, the J end by 5 bases, with 9 bases between. These data are taken from a study of TIL therapy for anti-PD-1-resistant metastatic lung cancer. About the research overall: Patients then received nivolumab; progressors got lymphodepletion, TIL and IL-2.

Sequencing used immunoSEQ v3. TCRdb keeps only in-frame clones here, not all; method: immunoSEQ multiplex PCR. This sample yields under 70,000 clones, of which over 75% are seen a single time; 2% to 3% belongs to the top ten. Time point in this sample: pre-treatment sample, taken before nivolumab and TIL therapy. Findings of the study overall: TIL clonotype persistence in blood showed no apparent association with response.

The clonotype comes from a person between 25 and 79 years old with non-small cell lung cancer. Specimen: blood, collected at baseline. The genes are TRBV10-2 and TRBJ2-5; maybe TRBD2 (7 bases). The CDR3 here is CASSERGAETQYF. CDR3 in DNA: TGCGCCAGCAGTGAGCGGGGGGCGGAGACCCAGTACTTC.